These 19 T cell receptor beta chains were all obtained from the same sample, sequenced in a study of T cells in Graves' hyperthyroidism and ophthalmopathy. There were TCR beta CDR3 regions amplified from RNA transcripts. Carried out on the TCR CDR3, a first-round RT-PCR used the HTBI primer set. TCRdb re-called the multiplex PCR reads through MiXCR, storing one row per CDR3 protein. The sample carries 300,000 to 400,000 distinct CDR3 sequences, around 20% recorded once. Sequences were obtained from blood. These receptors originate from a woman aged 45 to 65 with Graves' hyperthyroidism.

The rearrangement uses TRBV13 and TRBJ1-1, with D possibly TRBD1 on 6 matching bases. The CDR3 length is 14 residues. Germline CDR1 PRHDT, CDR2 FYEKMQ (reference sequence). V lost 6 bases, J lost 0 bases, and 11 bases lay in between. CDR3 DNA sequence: TGTGCCAGCAGGAGGGGGGGCCTGAACACTGAAGCTTTCTTT. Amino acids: CASRRGGLNTEAFF.

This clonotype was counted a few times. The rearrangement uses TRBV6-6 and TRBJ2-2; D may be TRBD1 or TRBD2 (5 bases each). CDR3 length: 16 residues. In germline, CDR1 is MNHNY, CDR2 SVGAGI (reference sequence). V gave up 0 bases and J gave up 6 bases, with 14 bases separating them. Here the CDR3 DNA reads TGTGCCAGCAGTTACTCGAGTTGGGGCGGGTCCGGGGAGCTGTTTTTT. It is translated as CASSYSSWGGSGELFF.

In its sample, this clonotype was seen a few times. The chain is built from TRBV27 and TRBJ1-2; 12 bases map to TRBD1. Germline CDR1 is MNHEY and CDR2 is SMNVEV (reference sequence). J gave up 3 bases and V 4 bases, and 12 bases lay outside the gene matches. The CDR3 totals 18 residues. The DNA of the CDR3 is TGTGCCAGCAGTTCTTATCCCGGGACAGGGGGCTTCTACTATGGCTACACCTTC. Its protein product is CASSSYPGTGGFYYGYTF.

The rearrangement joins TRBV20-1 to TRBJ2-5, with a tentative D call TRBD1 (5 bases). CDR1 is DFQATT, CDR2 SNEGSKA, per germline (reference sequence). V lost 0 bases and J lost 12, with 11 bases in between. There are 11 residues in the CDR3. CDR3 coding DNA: TGCAGTGCTAGAGATCTGGCAGGGAAGTACTTC. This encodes CSARDLAGKYF.

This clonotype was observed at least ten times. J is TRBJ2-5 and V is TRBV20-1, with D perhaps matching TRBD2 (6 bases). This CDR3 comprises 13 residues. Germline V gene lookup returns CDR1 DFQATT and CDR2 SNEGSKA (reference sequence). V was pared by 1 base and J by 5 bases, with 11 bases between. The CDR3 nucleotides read TGCAGTGCTAGAGGGCTAGCGTTTGAGACCCAGTACTTC. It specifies CSARGLAFETQYF.

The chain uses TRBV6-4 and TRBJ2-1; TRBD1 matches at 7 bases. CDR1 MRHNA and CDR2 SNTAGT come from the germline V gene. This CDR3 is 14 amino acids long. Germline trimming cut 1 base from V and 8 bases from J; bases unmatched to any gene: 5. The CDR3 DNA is TGTGCCAGCAGTGACTTGAGACAGGGCCATGAGCAGTTCTTC. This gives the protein CASSDLRQGHEQFF.

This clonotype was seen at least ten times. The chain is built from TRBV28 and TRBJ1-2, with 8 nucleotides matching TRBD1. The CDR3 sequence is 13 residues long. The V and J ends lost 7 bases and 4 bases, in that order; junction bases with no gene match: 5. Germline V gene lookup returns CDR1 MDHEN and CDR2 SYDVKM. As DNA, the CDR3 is TGTGCCAGCACAGGGGGCAGACTCTATGGCTACACCTTC. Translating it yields CASTGGRLYGYTF.

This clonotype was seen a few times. As DNA, the CDR3 is TGTGCCACCAGTGATAGGACTAGCGGGAGCTCAGATACGCAGTATTTT. Its translation is CATSDRTSGSSDTQYF. The chain combines TRBV24-1 with TRBJ2-3; 13 nucleotides agree with TRBD2. The CDR3 totals 16 residues. J gave up 4 bases and V 3 bases, and 3 bases lay outside the gene matches. Germline CDR1 is KGHDR and CDR2 is SFDVKD.

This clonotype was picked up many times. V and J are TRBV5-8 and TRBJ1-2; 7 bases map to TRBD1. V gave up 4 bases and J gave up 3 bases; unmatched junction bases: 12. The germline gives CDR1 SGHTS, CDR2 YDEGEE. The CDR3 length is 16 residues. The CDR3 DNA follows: TGTGCCAGCAGCCTAGGAAACAGGGGATGGGACTATGGCTACACCTTC. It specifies CASSLGNRGWDYGYTF.

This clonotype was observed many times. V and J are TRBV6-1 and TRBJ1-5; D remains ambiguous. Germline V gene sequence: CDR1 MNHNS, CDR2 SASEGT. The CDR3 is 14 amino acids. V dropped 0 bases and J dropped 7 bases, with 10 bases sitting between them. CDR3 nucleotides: TGTGCCAGCAGTGAAGCCCCTATTACCCAGCCCCAGCATTTT. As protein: CASSEAPITQPQHF.

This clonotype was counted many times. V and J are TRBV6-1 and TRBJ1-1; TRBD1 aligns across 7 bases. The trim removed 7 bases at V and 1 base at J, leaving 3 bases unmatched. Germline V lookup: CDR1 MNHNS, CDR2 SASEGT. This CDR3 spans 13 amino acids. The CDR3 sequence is CASTGTANTEAFF. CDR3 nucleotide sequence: TGTGCCAGCACCGGGACAGCGAACACTGAAGCTTTCTTT.

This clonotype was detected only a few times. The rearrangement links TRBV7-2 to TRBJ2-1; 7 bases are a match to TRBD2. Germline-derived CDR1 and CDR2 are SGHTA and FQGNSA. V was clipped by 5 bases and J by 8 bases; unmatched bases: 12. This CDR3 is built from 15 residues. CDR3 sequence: CASSLSGTKRDEQFF. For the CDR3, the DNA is TGTGCCAGCAGCCTATCCGGGACTAAAAGAGATGAGCAGTTCTTC.

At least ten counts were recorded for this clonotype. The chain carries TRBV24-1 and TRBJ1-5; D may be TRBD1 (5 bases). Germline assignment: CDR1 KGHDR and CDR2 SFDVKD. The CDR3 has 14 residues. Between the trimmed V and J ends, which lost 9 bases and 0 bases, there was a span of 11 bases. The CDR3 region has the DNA TGTGCCACCGCCCAGACAGCTAGCAATCAGCCCCAGCATTTT. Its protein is CATAQTASNQPQHF.

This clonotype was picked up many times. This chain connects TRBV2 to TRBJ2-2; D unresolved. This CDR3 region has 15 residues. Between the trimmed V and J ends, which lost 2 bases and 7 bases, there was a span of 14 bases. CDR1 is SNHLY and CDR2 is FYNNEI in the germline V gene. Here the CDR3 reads CASSEPVGKGGELFF. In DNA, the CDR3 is TGTGCCAGCAGTGAACCAGTAGGAAAGGGCGGGGAGCTGTTTTTT.

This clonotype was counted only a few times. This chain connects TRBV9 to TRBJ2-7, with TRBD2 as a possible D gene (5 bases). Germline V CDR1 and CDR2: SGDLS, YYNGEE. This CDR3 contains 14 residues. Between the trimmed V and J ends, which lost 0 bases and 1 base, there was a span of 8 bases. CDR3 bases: TGTGCCAGCAGCGTAGGTAGCGTGTCCTACGAGCAGTACTTC. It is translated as CASSVGSVSYEQYF. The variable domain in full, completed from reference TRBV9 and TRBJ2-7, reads DSGVTQTPKHLITATGQRVTLRCSPRSGDLSVYWYQQSLDQGLQFLIQYYNGEERAKGNILERFSAQQFPDLHSELNLSSLELGDSALYFCASSVGSVSYEQYFGPGTRLTVT.

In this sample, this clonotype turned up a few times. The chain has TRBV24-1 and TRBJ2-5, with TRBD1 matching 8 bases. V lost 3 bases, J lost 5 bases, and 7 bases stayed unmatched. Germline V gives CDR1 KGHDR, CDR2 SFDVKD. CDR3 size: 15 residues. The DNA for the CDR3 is TGTGCCACCAGTGATCCTAGACAGGGGACGGAGACCCAGTACTTC. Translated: CATSDPRQGTETQYF.

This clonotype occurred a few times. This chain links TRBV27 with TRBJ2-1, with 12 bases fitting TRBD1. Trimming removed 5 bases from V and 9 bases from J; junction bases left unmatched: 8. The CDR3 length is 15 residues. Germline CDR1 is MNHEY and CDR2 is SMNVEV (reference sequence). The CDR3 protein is CASSHPGQGAGEQFF. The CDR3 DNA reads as TGTGCCAGCAGTCACCCGGGACAGGGGGCCGGTGAGCAGTTCTTC.

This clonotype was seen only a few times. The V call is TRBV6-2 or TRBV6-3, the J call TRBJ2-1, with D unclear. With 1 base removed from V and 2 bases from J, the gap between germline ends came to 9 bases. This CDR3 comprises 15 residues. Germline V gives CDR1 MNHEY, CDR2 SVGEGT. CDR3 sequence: CASSYLGMPYNEQFF. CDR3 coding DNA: TGTGCCAGCAGTTACTTGGGCATGCCCTACAATGAGCAGTTCTTC.

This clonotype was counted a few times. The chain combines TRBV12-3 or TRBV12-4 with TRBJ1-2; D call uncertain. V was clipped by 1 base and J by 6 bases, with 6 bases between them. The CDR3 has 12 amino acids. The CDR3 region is CASSLGGNGYTF. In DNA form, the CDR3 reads TGTGCCAGCAGTTTAGGCGGTAATGGCTACACCTTC.